These 8 T cell receptor beta chains came from one sample sequenced in a study of OX40 agonist ivuxolimab in advanced cancers. Some clones are missing from TCRdb's copy, which holds only in-frame ones; the method was immunoSEQ multiplex PCR. Of some 31,000 clones listed, about 80% are singletons. Sequencing was performed on CD4+ or CD8+ T cells sorted from blood, taken in a trial of the OX40 agonist ivuxolimab. These TCRs come from an adult with an advanced solid tumor such as melanoma, head and neck, liver or kidney cancer.

The rearrangement links TRBV2 to TRBJ1-4, with D hard to call. Trimming shortened V by 6 bases and J by 8 bases, and 7 bases separated the two germline ends. The germline gives CDR1 SNHLY, CDR2 FYNNEI. The CDR3 has 11 residues. CDR3 loop: CASRETEKLFF. The CDR3, as DNA: TGTGCCAGCAGAGAGACAGAAAAACTGTTTTTT.

The rearrangement joins TRBV4-1 to TRBJ2-1; TRBD2 matches 13 bases. This CDR3 is 17 amino acids long. Germline assignment: CDR1 MGHRA and CDR2 YSYEKL. The J segment lost 8 bases and the V segment lost 4 bases, leaving 11 bases of the junction unmatched. Here the CDR3 reads CASSRVPGLAGMDEQFF. The CDR3 DNA reads TGCGCCAGCAGCCGAGTGCCGGGACTAGCGGGGATGGATGAGCAGTTCTTC.

The gene calls are TRBV28 and TRBJ1-2; D unclear. V lost 7 bases, J lost 4 bases, and 10 bases lay in between. Germline lookup yields CDR1 MDHEN and CDR2 SYDVKM. This CDR3 spans 12 amino acids. In nucleotides, the CDR3 is TGTGCCAGCAATGAGGGTGGCTATGGCTACACCTTC. Protein: CASNEGGYGYTF.

This clone was counted a single time. This sequence joins TRBV18 and TRBJ1-1; no firm D call. CDR3 size: 15 residues. Germline V gene data show CDR1 as KGHSH and CDR2 as LQKENI. Trimming took off 6 bases at V and 2 bases at J, with 16 bases between the two ends. CDR3 in DNA: TGTGCCAGCTCGGATGCGGCGCCCCCTAACACTGAAGCTTTCTTT. Translating gives CASSDAAPPNTEAFF. The full variable domain, its missing parts supplied by reference TRBV18 and TRBJ1-1, is NAGVMQNPRHLVRRRGQEARLRCSPMKGHSHVYWYRQLPEEGLKFMVYLQKENIIDESGMPKERFSAEFPKEGPSILRIQQVVRGDSAAYFCASSDAAPPNTEAFFGQGTRLTVV.

This clone was seen a few times. V and J are TRBV2 and TRBJ2-6; TRBD1 matches 7 bases. The ends lost 6 bases at V and 2 bases at J; junction bases unmatched: 10. The CDR3 runs 17 residues. Germline CDR1 is SNHLY and CDR2 is FYNNEI. CDR3 nucleotides: TGTGCCAGCAGAACGCCTACAACAGGGGCTGGGGCCAACGTCCTGACTTTC. Protein product: CASRTPTTGAGANVLTF.

This chain joins TRBV30 and TRBJ2-5; 9 positions agree with TRBD1. With 4 bases clipped from V and 6 bases from J, the junction kept 6 bases outside the gene matches. Germline V gene data show CDR1 as GTSNPN and CDR2 as SVGIG (reference sequence). The CDR3 runs 13 residues. The CDR3 sequence: CAWKGTGLKTQYF. CDR3 in DNA: TGTGCCTGGAAGGGGACAGGGCTGAAGACCCAGTACTTC.

The rearrangement joins TRBV7-3 to TRBJ2-3, with D possibly being TRBD1 or TRBD2 (5 bases each). V was pared by 8 bases and J by 2 bases, with 20 bases between. The length of the CDR3 is 16 residues. Germline values: CDR1 SGHTA, CDR2 FQGTGA. The CDR3 DNA reads TGTGCCAGCTCGAGGGGCGCTAACCTCGACACAGATACGCAGTATTTT. Protein: CASSRGANLDTDTQYF.

The chain carries TRBV2 and TRBJ2-7; possibly TRBD2 for D (6 bases). The CDR3 length is 13 residues. Germline-derived CDR1 and CDR2 are SNHLY and FYNNEI. V dropped 4 bases and J dropped 2 bases, with 9 bases sitting between them. The CDR3 DNA follows: TGTGCCAGCAGTGCGGGAGCAACCTACGAGCAGTACTTC. It codes for CASSAGATYEQYF.